Described below is a single T cell receptor (beta chain) sequence and its context. J lost 3 bases, V lost 7 bases, and 4 bases had no gene match. The CDR3 loop spans 13 amino acids. Authors' analysis steps: Estimated nucleated cell counts came from reference gene primer amplification. Data came from immunoSEQ multiplex PCR; TCRdb stores just in-frame clones and leaves some out. V, J and clone size are those of that table, while D and trimming were read from the DNA. The data contain under 300,000 clones, 65% to 90% of them seen just once; the ten biggest clones take up over 1.2%. This sample stems from a study of blood T cell repertoires in COVID-19. Across the whole study: Whether acute or convalescent, the COVID-19 samples came from the United States, Italy and Spain. Nucleic acid was either cDNA or gDNA, and it came from T cells, B-cell-depleted T cells, or PBMCs.

The source material was peripheral blood. The chain carries TRBV12-3 or TRBV12-4 and TRBJ2-5; 8 bases map to TRBD2. This clonotype originated in a middle-aged woman who had recovered from COVID-19. The CDR3 DNA sequence: TGTGCCAGCACCATACTAGCGGAAGAGACCCAGTACTTC. It encodes CASTILAEETQYF.